The present T cell receptor beta chain was sequenced within a study of PD-1 blockade in classical Hodgkin lymphoma. Study observations and caveats: Diversity in CD4+ TCRs, unlike that measured in CD8+ TCRs, had risen significantly by C4D1. Patients starting nivolumab less than 1 year after ASCT had lower diversity and were excluded from later analyses.

The CDR3 runs to 16 residues. Germline CDR1 is SGHTA and CDR2 is FQGNSA. Trimming left V 4 bases short and J 0 bases short, with 15 bases between. Every single patient, without exception, relapsed after autologous stem cell transplantation, and brentuximab vedotin exposure varied. Concerning this clone itself: The antigen is not known.

TCRdb keeps only in-frame clones here, not all; method: immunoSEQ multiplex PCR. The data show about 6,500 clones, roughly 80% seen once. The rearrangement uses TRBV7-2 and TRBJ1-1, with unresolved D. This TCR came from a human donor with classical Hodgkin lymphoma. Sequences were derived from peripheral blood mononuclear cells (PBMCs), sampled at baseline. Written as DNA, the CDR3 is TGTGCCAGCAGCTCCTTCAAACAGAACATGAACACTGAAGCTTTCTTT. Protein sequence: CASSSFKQNMNTEAFF.